This is a list of T cell receptor beta chains from one sample in a study of CD8 T cells in Susac syndrome. TCRdb re-analysed the immunoSEQ multiplex PCR reads in MiXCR, keeping a single row per CDR3 protein. The sample lists about 240,000 distinct CDR3 sequences, about 96% seen once, with 0.1% in the top ten. The sequencing sample was made of CD4+ T cells from PBMCs. The receptors derive from a human donor with Susac syndrome. Each CDR3 is given with its conserved first and last residue. The D gene is left open where the match is weak. Rows give clone size only sometimes, using once, few, many, or a class for an expanded clone.

v_gene	d_gene	abundance	j_gene	CDR3nt	CDR3aa
TRBV5-6	TRBD1	.	TRBJ1-2	TGTGCCAGCAGCTTACGGGGGACAGGACCATATGGCTACACCTTC	CASSLRGTGPYGYTF
TRBV20-1	TRBD2	.	TRBJ2-5	TGCAGTGCTAGCCCGGACGGGGGGATGGCCCAGTACTTC	CSASPDGGMAQYF
TRBV7-7	TRBD1	.	TRBJ2-1	TGTGCTAGCAGGCGCCTGGGGACAGGGTGGAACGAGCAGTTCTTC	CASRRLGTGWNEQFF
TRBV5-4	.	.	TRBJ2-5	TGTGCCAGCAGAGACGGATTTAGAGAGACCCAGTACTTC	CASRDGFRETQYF
TRBV27	TRBD1	.	TRBJ2-1	TGTGCCAGCAGTTTGCTCCCAGGGGGCCAGCTCGATGAGCAGTTCTTC	CASSLLPGGQLDEQFF
TRBV29-1	TRBD1	.	TRBJ1-2	TGCAGCGCGACAGGGGTGTTCGGCTATGGCTACACCTTC	CSATGVFGYGYTF
TRBV10-3	.	once	TRBJ2-5	TGTGCCATCAGTGACCAGGCGGGGATTGGGGGGGAGACCCAGTACTTC	CAISDQAGIGGETQYF
TRBV3-1	TRBD2	.	TRBJ2-5	TGTGCCAGCAGCCGACCGGGACTACCACAAGAGACCCAGTACTTC	CASSRPGLPQETQYF
TRBV28	.	.	TRBJ1-5	TGTGCCAGCAGTTCCGGGTCGGCAGGGCCCGTAGGCAATCAGCCCCAGCATTTT	CASSSGSAGPVGNQPQHF
TRBV9	.	.	TRBJ2-2	TGTGCCAGCAATAGGGTGGACACCGGGGAGCTGTTTTTT	CASNRVDTGELFF
TRBV18	TRBD1	once	TRBJ1-5	TGTGCCAGCTCGCTGACCGGGACAGGGCATCAGCCCCAGCATTTT	CASSLTGTGHQPQHF
TRBV29-1	.	.	TRBJ1-3	TGCAGCGTTCAAATGGAGCGGAGAAACACCATATATTTT	CSVQMERRNTIYF
TRBV3-1	TRBD2	.	TRBJ2-7	TGTGCCAGCACCCCTAGCGGGAGGAACGAGCAGTACTTC	CASTPSGRNEQYF
TRBV5-4	.	.	TRBJ2-7	TGTGCCAGCAGCTCCCCCGCGGACGAGCAGTACTTC	CASSSPADEQYF
TRBV7-3	TRBD2	.	TRBJ2-7	TGTGCCAGCAGCCAGACTAGCGGGGCCTACGAGCAGTACTTC	CASSQTSGAYEQYF
TRBV5-1	.	.	TRBJ1-5	TGCGCCAGCAGCTCGGGGACTCCGGGGAATCAGCCCCAGCATTTT	CASSSGTPGNQPQHF
TRBV19	.	.	TRBJ2-2	TGTGCCAGTAGGTGGACAGCGAACACCGGGGAGCTGTTTTTT	CASRWTANTGELFF
TRBV20-1	.	.	TRBJ1-4	TGCAGTGCGAGTATAGTCAGGGGAAACGAAAAACTGTTTTTT	CSASIVRGNEKLFF
TRBV4-1	.	.	TRBJ1-1	TGCGCCAGCAGCCAAGGGGGACACTGGAACACTGAAGCTTTCTTT	CASSQGGHWNTEAFF
TRBV7-3	.	.	TRBJ2-5	TGTGCCAGCAGTTCCGTAGGGGGGCCCCAAGAGACCCAGTACTTC	CASSSVGGPQETQYF
TRBV20-1	.	.	TRBJ1-1	TGCAGTGCTAGTAAGGATTATGAAGCTTTCTTT	CSASKDYEAFF
TRBV2	.	.	TRBJ2-6	TGTGCCAGCAAAGAAGGGAGTACTGGGGCCAACGTCCTGACTTTC	CASKEGSTGANVLTF
TRBV19	.	once	TRBJ2-1	TGTGCCAGTATCCCTTCTAGCGTTAACGACCCCTACAATGAGCAGTTCTTC	CASIPSSVNDPYNEQFF
TRBV20-1	TRBD1	.	TRBJ1-2	TGCAGTGCCCCGGACAGGGAGCTAGGCTACACCTTC	CSAPDRELGYTF
TRBV5-4	.	.	TRBJ2-7	TGTGCCAGCAGCTCTAGTATGCAGCAGTACTTC	CASSSSMQQYF
TRBV25-1	TRBD2	few	TRBJ2-5	TGTGCCAGCGGGCTAGCGGGACTAGGCGTCCAGTACTTC	CASGLAGLGVQYF
TRBV5-4	.	once	TRBJ1-2	TGTGCCAGCAGCTTGGAAGGGGCGCGGGCTAACTATGGCTACACCTTC	CASSLEGARANYGYTF
TRBV23-1	.	.	TRBJ2-7	TGCGCCAGCAGTCATTCCCAGCGGCGGGAGCAGTACTTC	CASSHSQRREQYF
TRBV29-1	TRBD1	once	TRBJ1-4	TGCAGCGTTTCCAGGGACAGGAGGAAACTGTTTTTT	CSVSRDRRKLFF
TRBV14	.	.	TRBJ2-1	TGTGCCAGCAGCCCAAGGATCCTCGTCAATGAGCAGTTCTTC	CASSPRILVNEQFF
TRBV29-1	.	.	TRBJ2-3	TGCAGCATTGAAGATACAGGGAGCACAGATACGCAGTATTTT	CSIEDTGSTDTQYF
TRBV12-3/TRBV12-4	TRBD1	.	TRBJ1-2	TGTGCCAGCAGTCCCGGGACAGGGTCTGGCTACACCTTC	CASSPGTGSGYTF
TRBV30	TRBD2	.	TRBJ2-3	TGTGCCTGGAGTATAGCGGGAGAGATAGATACGCAGTATTTT	CAWSIAGEIDTQYF
TRBV5-6	TRBD2	.	TRBJ2-1	TGTGCCAGCAGCGCCGGGACTAGCGGGACATTCTACAATGAGCAGTTCTTC	CASSAGTSGTFYNEQFF
TRBV20-1	.	.	TRBJ1-1	TGCAGTGCTAGATCGGATACTGAAGCTTTCTTT	CSARSDTEAFF
TRBV3-1	TRBD2	.	TRBJ2-3	TGTGCCAGCAGCCAAATAGCGGGAGTGGCAGATACGCAGTATTTT	CASSQIAGVADTQYF
TRBV6-2/TRBV6-3	.	.	TRBJ2-3	TGTGCCAGCAGCCGGCCTAGCACAGATACGCAGTATTTT	CASSRPSTDTQYF
TRBV27	TRBD2	.	TRBJ2-7	TGTGCCAGCAGTTTGGTGGGAGGGAGCTCCTACGAGCAGTACTTC	CASSLVGGSSYEQYF
TRBV27	.	.	TRBJ1-5	TGTGCCAGCAGTTGGGACGGGCAGAACAATCAGCCCCAGCATTTT	CASSWDGQNNQPQHF
TRBV24-1	.	.	TRBJ2-7	TGTGCCACCAGTGCCAGAAAATGCTACGAGCAGTACTTC	CATSARKCYEQYF
TRBV25-1	TRBD1	.	TRBJ1-4	TGTGCCAGCAGTGAAGGGGACAGGGCAATTAATGAAAAACTGTTTTTT	CASSEGDRAINEKLFF
TRBV2	.	.	TRBJ2-1	TGTGCCAGCATAGCCCGGGGCAATGAGCAGTTCTTC	CASIARGNEQFF
TRBV20-1	.	.	TRBJ2-7	TGCAGTGCCCTATTCGGGGGCTCTTACGAGCAGTACTTC	CSALFGGSYEQYF
TRBV10-3	.	.	TRBJ2-5	TGTGCCATCAGAACACAAGAGACCCAGTACTTC	CAIRTQETQYF
TRBV30	.	.	TRBJ1-1	TGTGCCTGGAGTACCGTTCCGGGGGCTTTCTTT	CAWSTVPGAFF
TRBV4-2	.	.	TRBJ2-3	TGTGCCAGCAGCCAAGCGAGTAGGGGGGCTCGCACAGATACGCAGTATTTT	CASSQASRGARTDTQYF
TRBV2	.	.	TRBJ1-2	TGTGCCAGCAGTGACAGGGTAATAGCCTATGGCTACACCTTC	CASSDRVIAYGYTF
TRBV29-1	TRBD2	.	TRBJ2-1	TGCAGCGTGAGGGGCCTAGCGGGAGAACTGAATGAGCAGTTCTTC	CSVRGLAGELNEQFF
TRBV19	.	once	TRBJ2-3	TGTGCCAGTAGTACGGAGCGCGGGGATACGCAGTATTTT	CASSTERGDTQYF
TRBV20-1	.	.	TRBJ2-1	TGCAGTGCTAGAGGGTATAGCGGAGGAGGGGCATACAATGAGCAGTTCTTC	CSARGYSGGGAYNEQFF
TRBV6-1	.	.	TRBJ2-1	TGTGCCAGCAGGGAGGCGTCAGGGGGGTCCTTC	CASREASGGSF
TRBV9	TRBD1	.	TRBJ1-1	TGTGCCAGCAGCGCTGAAACCGGGACAGGGTCGACTGAAGCTTTCTTT	CASSAETGTGSTEAFF
TRBV12-3/TRBV12-4	TRBD1	.	TRBJ2-7	TGTGCCAGCAGCGACGACAGGGGCGCCTACGAGCAGTACTTC	CASSDDRGAYEQYF
TRBV18	.	.	TRBJ2-1	TGTGCCAGCTCACCAACCGGTTTTCAGAACAATGAGCAGTTCTTC	CASSPTGFQNNEQFF
TRBV2	TRBD2	once	TRBJ2-3	TGTGCCAGCAGGAACTTAGCGGGAGTCACAGATACGCAGTATTTT	CASRNLAGVTDTQYF
TRBV12-3/TRBV12-4	.	once	TRBJ2-6	TGTGCCAGCAGATCCGACAGGTCTGGGGCCAACGTCCTGACTTTC	CASRSDRSGANVLTF
TRBV29-1	TRBD1	.	TRBJ2-7	TGCAGCGTTGCACAAGCCGGGACAGGGGAAAACGAGCAGTACTTC	CSVAQAGTGENEQYF
TRBV5-8	TRBD1	.	TRBJ2-7	TGTGCCAGCAGCCAAATGGTACGGACAGGGTTATCCTACGAGCAGTACTTC	CASSQMVRTGLSYEQYF
TRBV12-3/TRBV12-4	TRBD1	.	TRBJ1-2	TGTGCCAGCAGTTTACCGGGACAGGGGTTCTACACCTTC	CASSLPGQGFYTF
TRBV29-1	.	.	TRBJ2-1	TGCAGCACAATGTCGACTAGTACCCACAATGAGCAGTTCTTC	CSTMSTSTHNEQFF